This passage covers 18 T cell receptor beta chains from one sample sequenced in a study of shared clonotypes between healthy human individuals. Repertoires were generated with immunoSEQ multiplex PCR, while TCRdb's copy carries only in-frame clones and drops some. The sample lists around 430,000 clones; 79% were seen once. Sequencing was performed on PBMCs. The receptors come from a woman between 40 and 50 years old in good health. Some clones in this sample may be carry-over from other donors' samples.

The V and J genes are TRBV2 and TRBJ2-5, with TRBD2 matching 12 bases. Germline V gene sequence: CDR1 SNHLY, CDR2 FYNNEI. The CDR3 is made up of 15 amino acids. J was trimmed by 3 bases and V by 5 bases; bases with no gene match: 4. As DNA, the CDR3 is TGTGCCAGCAGTAGACTAGCGGGAGCAGAAGAGACCCAGTACTTC. Its protein product is CASSRLAGAEETQYF.

About this clone: Within the sample, other DNA sequences also encode this same CDR3. This chain joins TRBV7-9 and TRBJ2-2, with D tentatively TRBD1 or TRBD2 (6 bases each). Germline V gene sequence: CDR1 SEHNR, CDR2 FQNEAQ (reference sequence). The CDR3 is 14 residues long. Trimming removed 5 bases from V and 2 bases from J, with 9 bases in between. CDR3 sequence: CASSPGGNTGELFF. CDR3 nucleotide sequence: TGTGCCAGCAGCCCCGGGGGCAACACCGGGGAGCTGTTTTTT. Combining the CDR3 with reference TRBV7-9 and TRBJ2-2 gives the whole variable domain DTGVSQNPRHKITKRGQNVTFRCDPISEHNRLYWYRQTLGQGPEFLTYFQNEAQLEKSRLLSDRFSAERPKGSFSTLEIQRTEQGDSAMYLCASSPGGNTGELFFGEGSRLTVL.

The chain employs TRBV15 and TRBJ2-1; 7 bases are a match to TRBD1. Per germline, CDR1 LNHNV and CDR2 YYDKDF (reference sequence). The V and J ends lost 1 base and 3 bases, in that order; junction bases with no gene match: 9. This CDR3 has 17 residues. The DNA for the CDR3 is TGTGCCACCAGCAGAGTTTCAGGGACAGCAAGCTACAATGAGCAGTTCTTC. This translates into CATSRVSGTASYNEQFF.

The chain carries TRBV19 and TRBJ2-7, with 12 bases lining up with TRBD2. The CDR3 is made up of 14 amino acids. J gave up 4 bases and V 4 bases, and 2 bases lay outside the gene matches. In germline, CDR1 is LNHDA, CDR2 SQIVND (reference sequence). The CDR3 is CASSTSGRAYEQYF. CDR3 nucleotide sequence: TGTGCCAGTAGTACTAGCGGGAGGGCGTACGAGCAGTACTTC.

Of note for this clone: Other DNA sequences from this sample encode an identical CDR3 as well. The rearrangement uses TRBV7-9 and TRBJ2-1, with 8 bases fitting TRBD2. V shed 3 bases, J shed 5 bases, and the junction held 6 bases outside the gene matches. The germline V gene has CDR1 SEHNR and CDR2 FQNEAQ (reference sequence). This CDR3 spans 15 amino acids. The DNA of the CDR3 is TGTGCCAGCAGCTTTCGAACTAGCGGCCACAATGAGCAGTTCTTC. Residues: CASSFRTSGHNEQFF.

CDR3 protein: CASSFFGTTSYEQYF. The CDR3 nucleotides read TGTGCCAGCAGCTTTTTCGGGACCACCTCCTACGAGCAGTACTTC. This sequence joins TRBV7-2 and TRBJ2-7; D might be TRBD1 or TRBD2, each matching 5 bases. Germline CDR1 and CDR2: SGHTA and FQGNSA. V lost 3 bases, J lost 0 bases, and 12 bases lay in between. The CDR3 extends over 15 amino acids.

The chain recombines TRBV28 with TRBJ1-4, with 7 bases aligning to TRBD1. This CDR3 is 15 amino acids long. V was pared by 1 base and J by 8 bases, with 7 bases of the junction left unmatched. Germline-derived CDR1 and CDR2 are MDHEN and SYDVKM. CDR3 sequence: CASSLLGVGGEKLFF. The CDR3 DNA follows: TGTGCCAGCAGTTTATTAGGCGTAGGGGGCGAAAAACTGTTTTTT.

The CDR3 spells CASSTEGLRTQYF. For the CDR3, the DNA is TGTGCCAGCAGCACCGAGGGGCTTAGGACCCAGTACTTC. The rearrangement joins TRBV5-4 to TRBJ2-5; D is tentatively TRBD1 or TRBD2 (5 bases each). Trimming removed 4 bases at V and 7 bases at J, with 14 bases between. Germline values: CDR1 SGHNT, CDR2 YYREEE (reference sequence). The length of the CDR3 is 13 residues.

J is TRBJ1-2 and V is TRBV28; the D is unclear. The germline V and J ends were trimmed by 2 bases and 2 bases, with 9 bases remaining between them. Germline assignment: CDR1 MDHEN and CDR2 SYDVKM. This CDR3 is 14 amino acids long. CDR3 in DNA: TGTGCCAGCAGTTTAGGTCGAGAGAACTATGGCTACACCTTC. Protein: CASSLGRENYGYTF.

The chain links TRBV11-1 to TRBJ2-1, with TRBD2 identical over 9 bases. Germline values: CDR1 SGHAT, CDR2 FQDESV (reference sequence). The CDR3 length is 15 residues. Germline trimming cut 6 bases from V and 6 bases from J; bases unmatched to any gene: 9. In DNA form, the CDR3 reads TGTGCCAGCAGACATAGCGGGAGAGGGGGCAATGAGCAGTTCTTC. It encodes CASRHSGRGGNEQFF.

This clone was counted many times. The V gene is TRBV28, the J gene TRBJ1-5; D is unclear. The germline gives CDR1 MDHEN, CDR2 SYDVKM. CDR3 length: 15 amino acids. Trimming pared 7 bases from V and 5 bases from J, leaving 18 bases between. CDR3 sequence: CASTPGGGIYQPQHF. In nucleotides, the CDR3 is TGTGCCAGCACCCCGGGTGGTGGCATCTATCAGCCCCAGCATTTT. Drawing the rest from reference TRBV28 and TRBJ1-5, the complete variable domain is DVKVTQSSRYLVKRTGEKVFLECVQDMDHENMFWYRQDPGLGLRLIYFSYDVKMKEKGDIPEGYSVSREKKERFSLILESASTNQTSMYLCASTPGGGIYQPQHFGDGTRLSIL.

With respect to this clone: This sample includes further DNA sequences coding for the same CDR3. The genes are TRBV18 and TRBJ1-1; a weak D match, TRBD1 (6 bases). The CDR3 has 16 amino acids. Germline CDR1 and CDR2: KGHSH and LQKENI. Trimming pared 0 bases from V and 4 bases from J, leaving 15 bases between. The CDR3 loop reads CASSPPGGSQRTEAFF. CDR3 nucleotide sequence: TGTGCCAGCTCACCACCGGGGGGCAGTCAGCGCACTGAAGCTTTCTTT.

This clone has just a few counts. The V gene is TRBV7-9, the J gene TRBJ2-7; D ambiguous. Germline-derived CDR1 and CDR2 are SEHNR and FQNEAQ (reference sequence). The V and J ends lost 5 bases and 1 base respectively, with 9 bases between them. The CDR3 is 13 amino acids. CDR3 residues: CASSPAWSYEQYF. In DNA, the CDR3 is TGTGCCAGCAGCCCCGCTTGGTCCTACGAGCAGTACTTC. Combining the CDR3 with reference TRBV7-9 and TRBJ2-7 gives the whole variable domain DTGVSQNPRHKITKRGQNVTFRCDPISEHNRLYWYRQTLGQGPEFLTYFQNEAQLEKSRLLSDRFSAERPKGSFSTLEIQRTEQGDSAMYLCASSPAWSYEQYFGPGTRLTVT.

The chain has TRBV5-4 and TRBJ1-1, with TRBD1 as a possible D gene (6 bases). This CDR3 has 14 residues. CDR1 is SGHNT and CDR2 is YYREEE in the germline V gene (reference sequence). V dropped 5 bases and J dropped 3 bases, with 14 bases sitting between them. Here the CDR3 DNA reads TGTGCCAGCAGAAAGGGACACAGGGACACTGAAGCTTTCTTT. Its translation is CASRKGHRDTEAFF.

The chain combines TRBV5-1 with TRBJ2-2; the match to TRBD2 covers 10 bases. This CDR3 is built from 15 residues. Germline CDR1 and CDR2: SGHRS and YFSETQ. The V gene end was trimmed by 8 bases and the J gene end by 4 bases; junction bases not matched to a gene: 8. The CDR3 spells CASTSGISATGELFF. DNA of the CDR3: TGCGCCAGTACTAGCGGGATCAGCGCCACCGGGGAGCTGTTTTTT. The whole variable domain, filled in from reference TRBV5-1 and TRBJ2-2, reads KAGVTQTPRYLIKTRGQQVTLSCSPISGHRSVSWYQQTPGQGLQFLFEYFSETQRNKGNFPGRFSGRQFSNSRSEMNVSTLELGDSALYLCASTSGISATGELFFGEGSRLTVL.

The chain links TRBV10-3 to TRBJ2-1; possibly TRBD1 for D (5 bases). V was cut by 6 bases and J by 12 bases, with 12 bases left in between. Germline V lookup: CDR1 ENHRY, CDR2 SYGVKD. The CDR3 runs to 11 residues. CDR3 sequence: CAIRQGIGQFF. Written as DNA, the CDR3 is TGTGCCATCAGGCAGGGTATAGGGCAGTTCTTC.

The V call is TRBV5-1, the J call TRBJ2-3; weak D call: TRBD2 (6 bases). CDR3 length: 17 residues. The germline V gene has CDR1 SGHRS and CDR2 YFSETQ. V gave up 9 bases and J gave up 0 bases, with 23 bases separating them. CDR3 region: CATRASVAATSTDTQYF. CDR3 coding DNA: TGCGCCACCAGGGCGTCGGTAGCGGCTACTAGCACAGATACGCAGTATTTT.

The rearrangement links TRBV6-6 to TRBJ2-7, with D uncertain. Looked up from germline, CDR1 is MNHNY and CDR2 is SVGAGI (reference sequence). The V gene lost 2 bases and the J gene lost 4 bases, with 6 bases spanning the gap. The CDR3 is 12 residues long. Here the CDR3 reads CASSYLPYEQYF. The DNA for the CDR3 is TGTGCCAGCAGTTACCTTCCTTACGAGCAGTACTTC.